Listed here is a single T cell receptor (beta chain). The antigen remains undetermined. Produced via immunoSEQ multiplex PCR; TCRdb's table is partial and in-frame only. The sample lists about 56,000 clones, over 70% occurring once. This sample stems from a study of a mutant IDH1 vaccine in newly diagnosed glioma. Study-wide background: Males made up about 60% and females about 40% of treated patients, whose mean age was 40.4 years.

Germline V lookup: CDR1 SGHRS, CDR2 YFSETQ. J lost 4 bases, V lost 2 bases, and 7 bases had no gene match. The CDR3 spans 16 residues. Time point here: week 47, end of study. Doses comprised 300 ug of mutant IDH1 20-mer peptide each, plus topical imiquimod. The V gene is TRBV5-1, the J gene TRBJ2-3, with 10 positions matching TRBD2. Material: PBMCs, obtained from a glioma patient whose treatment included an IDH1 peptide vaccine. This TCR was recovered from a man over 45 with glioma. The CDR3 region has the DNA TGCGCCAGCAGCTTAGAAGCGGGGGGGCCCCCAGATACGCAGTATTTT. Its translation is CASSLEAGGPPDTQYF.